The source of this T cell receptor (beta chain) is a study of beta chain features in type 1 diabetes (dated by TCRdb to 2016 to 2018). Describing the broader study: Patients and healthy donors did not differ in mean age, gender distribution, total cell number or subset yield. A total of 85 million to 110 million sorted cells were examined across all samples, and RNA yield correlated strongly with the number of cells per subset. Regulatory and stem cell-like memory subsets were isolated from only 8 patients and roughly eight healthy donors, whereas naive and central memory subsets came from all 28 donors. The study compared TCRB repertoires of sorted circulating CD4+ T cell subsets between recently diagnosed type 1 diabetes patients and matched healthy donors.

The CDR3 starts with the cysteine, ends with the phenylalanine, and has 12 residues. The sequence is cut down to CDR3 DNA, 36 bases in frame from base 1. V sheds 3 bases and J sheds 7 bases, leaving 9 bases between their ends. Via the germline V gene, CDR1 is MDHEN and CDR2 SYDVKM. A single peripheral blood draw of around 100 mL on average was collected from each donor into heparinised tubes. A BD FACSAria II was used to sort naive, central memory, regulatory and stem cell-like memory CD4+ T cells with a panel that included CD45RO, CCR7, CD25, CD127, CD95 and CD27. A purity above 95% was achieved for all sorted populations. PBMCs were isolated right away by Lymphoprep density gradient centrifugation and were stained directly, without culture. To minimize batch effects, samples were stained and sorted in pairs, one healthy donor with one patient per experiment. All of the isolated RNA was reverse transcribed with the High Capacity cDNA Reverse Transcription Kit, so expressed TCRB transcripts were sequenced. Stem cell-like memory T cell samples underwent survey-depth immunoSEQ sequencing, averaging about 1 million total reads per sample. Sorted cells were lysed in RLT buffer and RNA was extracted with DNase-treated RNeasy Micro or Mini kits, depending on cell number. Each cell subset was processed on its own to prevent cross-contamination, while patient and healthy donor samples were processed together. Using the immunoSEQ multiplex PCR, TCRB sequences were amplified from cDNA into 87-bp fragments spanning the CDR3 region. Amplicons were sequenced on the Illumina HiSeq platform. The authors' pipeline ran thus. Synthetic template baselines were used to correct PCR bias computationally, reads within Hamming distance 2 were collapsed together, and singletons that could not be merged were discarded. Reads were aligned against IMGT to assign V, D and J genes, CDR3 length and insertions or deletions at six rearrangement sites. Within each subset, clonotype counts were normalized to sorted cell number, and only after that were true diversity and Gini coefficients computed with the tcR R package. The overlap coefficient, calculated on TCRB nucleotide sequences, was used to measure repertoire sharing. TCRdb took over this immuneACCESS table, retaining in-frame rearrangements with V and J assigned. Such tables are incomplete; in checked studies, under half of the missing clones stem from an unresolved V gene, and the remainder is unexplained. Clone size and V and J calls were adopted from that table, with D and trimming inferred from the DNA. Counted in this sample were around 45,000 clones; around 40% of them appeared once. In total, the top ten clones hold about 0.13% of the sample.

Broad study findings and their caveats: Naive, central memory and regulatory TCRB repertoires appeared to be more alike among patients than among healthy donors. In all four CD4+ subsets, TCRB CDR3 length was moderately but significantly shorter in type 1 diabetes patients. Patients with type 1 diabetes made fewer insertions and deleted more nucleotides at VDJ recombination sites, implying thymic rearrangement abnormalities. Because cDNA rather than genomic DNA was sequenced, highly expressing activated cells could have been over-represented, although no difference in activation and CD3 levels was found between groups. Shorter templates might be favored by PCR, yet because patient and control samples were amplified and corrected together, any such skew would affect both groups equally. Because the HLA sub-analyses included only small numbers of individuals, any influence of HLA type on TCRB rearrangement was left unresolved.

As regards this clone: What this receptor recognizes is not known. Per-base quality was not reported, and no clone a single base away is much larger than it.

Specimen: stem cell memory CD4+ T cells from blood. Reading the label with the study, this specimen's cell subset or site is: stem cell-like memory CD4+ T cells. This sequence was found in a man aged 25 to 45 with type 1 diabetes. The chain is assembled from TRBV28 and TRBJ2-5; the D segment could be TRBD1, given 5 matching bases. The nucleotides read TGTGCCAGCAGTTTGGTTGGGGCGACCCAGTACTTC. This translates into CASSLVGATQYF.